This TCR beta chain comes out of a study of shared clonotypes between healthy human individuals. About the study: Every donor yielded three CD4 naive, three CD4 memory, two CD8 naive and one CD8 memory plate.

This clone has only one observation. Antigen unknown. How the authors handled the data: In the immunoSEQ data, sequences were junction-only and lacked quality scores, so filtering differed. Libraries were prepared by immunoSEQ multiplex PCR; TCRdb keeps only in-frame clonotypes and omits some of them. That table furnishes V, J and clone size, whereas the DNA furnished D and trimming. The table lists millions of clones, approximately 93% of them singletons, with 0.39% in the top ten. Notes on the study in general: Specimens sampled were limited to blood, with tissue repertoires likely differing. Naive CD4 clonotypes overlapped across a handful of donors at around 4.7%.

The length of the CDR3 is 15 residues. CDR1 is SGDLS and CDR2 is YYNGEE in the germline V gene. V lost 0 bases and J lost 7, with 17 bases in between. V usage is TRBV9 and J usage is TRBJ2-7; D is possibly TRBD2 (5 bases). This TCR derives from a man younger than 30 in good health. Some clones in this sample may be carry-over from other donors' samples. Sequencing was carried out using naive CD4+ T cells from PBMCs. As for subset: CD45RA+ positively selected. CDR3 residues: CASSVDPGSRVEQYF. DNA of the CDR3: TGTGCCAGCAGCGTAGATCCGGGATCTCGCGTGGAGCAGTACTTC.